This record looks at one T cell receptor (beta chain) sequence and its context. What this receptor recognizes is not known. There are no base qualities to consult, and no much larger clone falls within one base. The record originates from a study of OX40 agonist ivuxolimab in advanced cancers. Study-wide context: Ivuxolimab was a fully human IgG2 agonistic monoclonal antibody targeting the costimulatory receptor OX40 (CD134). The paper reports the monotherapy dose-escalation portion (N = 52 patients) of the phase I ivuxolimab trial. The point of sequencing TCRbeta in the periphery was to test whether ivuxolimab changed TCR sequence diversity and drove clonal T-cell expansion. Prior anti-PD-1, anti-PD-L1 or anti-CTLA-4 therapy was permitted, and approximately 42% of dose-escalation patients had received checkpoint inhibitors. A male proportion of roughly 80% and a mean age of roughly 58 years, ranging from about 20 to 79, were recorded for the dose-escalation cohort. Partial responses occurred in three dose-escalation patients: two with cutaneous melanoma and one with hepatocellular carcinoma. Among the approximately 54 dose-escalation patients, around 19 had hepatocellular carcinoma, roughly 15 melanoma, 9 renal cell carcinoma and 9 head and neck cancer. Intravenous ivuxolimab was administered to patients every 2 weeks at six dose levels: 0.01, 0.1, 0.3, 1.5, 3 and 10 mg/kg. Overall study outcomes, separate from this receptor: In the 0.1-3.0 mg/kg groups, partial responders were among the patients with the lowest normalized peripheral clonal expansion, particularly in CD8+ T cells. After ivuxolimab, more expanded clones were found on average in CD8+ T cells than in CD4+ T cells. Low levels of normalized T-cell clonal expansion were also seen in some patients who did not respond. The antigen specificity of the peripheral T cells that underwent clonal expansion was not determined. Clonal expansion of both CD4+ and CD8+ blood T cells was observed from baseline to week 6 at doses 0.1 to 3.0 mg/kg.

To sequence the TCRbeta CDR3 region, genomic DNA was isolated from the sorted cells. The immunoSEQ Assay was used for sequencing of TCRbeta CDR3 regions. TCRdb limited this immuneACCESS table to in-frame rearrangements with V and J called. A share of clones is missing; checked studies link under half to unresolved V genes, and the rest is unexplained. Within this sample are about 80,000 clones, with 84% of them counted one time only. The ten largest make up approximately 25% of the sample. Based on the germline V gene, the CDR1 and CDR2 sequences are MRHNA and SNTAGT. V loses 4 bases, J loses 8 bases, and the germline ends lie 14 bases apart. The CDR3 starts with the cysteine, ends with the phenylalanine, and has 14 residues. The DNA shown is the 42-base CDR3, in frame from base 1. Patients with a history of autoimmune disease or receiving systemic immunosuppression were excluded from the trial. Peripheral blood for TCR sequencing was collected from all dose cohorts at baseline, on cycle 4 day 1, and on cycle 7 day 1. Samples came from an open-label, multicenter, first-in-human phase I dose-escalation trial of ivuxolimab. Adults with locally advanced or metastatic melanoma, renal cell carcinoma, hepatocellular carcinoma or head and neck squamous cell carcinoma were enrolled in the trial. Before TCR sequencing, CD4+ T cells and CD8+ T cells were sorted from peripheral blood as separate populations.

The chain is assembled from TRBV6-4 and TRBJ1-4; TRBD1 is perhaps the D gene, given 6 matching bases. The TCR comes from an adult with an advanced solid tumor such as melanoma, head and neck, liver or kidney cancer. This specimen consisted of CD4+ or CD8+ T cells sorted from blood, obtained in a trial of the OX40 agonist ivuxolimab. The CDR3 reads CASSVGQPPEKLFF. The DNA is TGTGCCAGCAGTGTAGGACAGCCGCCCGAAAAACTGTTTTTT.